A selection of T cell receptor beta chains follows, all from one sample in a study of PD-L1 blockade in urothelial cancer. Method: immunoSEQ multiplex PCR; TCRdb's copy keeps in-frame clones and lacks some. The repertoire consists of about 52,000 clones, with approximately 84% occurring once and the leading ten covering roughly 1.4%. The specimen was PBMCs, collected around atezolizumab (anti-PD-L1) treatment. The receptors here all came from a man over 45 with urothelial cancer. CDR3s include the opening cysteine and the closing phenylalanine or tryptophan. Each record gives: CDR3 protein, J gene, V gene, D gene. A D gene is named only where the DNA matches it firmly.

CASSDWGANTGELFF TRBJ2-2 TRBV10-1 .
CASGNSGGGVHEQFF TRBJ2-1 TRBV12-5 TRBD2
CASSLWGTGTNTEAFF TRBJ1-1 TRBV27 TRBD1
CASRTGDTGELFF TRBJ2-2 TRBV6-5 TRBD1
CASSEGRQGSMAEAFF TRBJ1-1 TRBV6-1 .
CASSEGGSTDTQYF TRBJ2-3 TRBV10-1 .
CASSRSSGRYYNEQFF TRBJ2-1 TRBV10-2 TRBD2
CASGTRSSNTGELFF TRBJ2-2 TRBV28 .
CASSRRTWDRGVNYEQYF TRBJ2-7 TRBV2 TRBD1
CASSHRDSLTGELFF TRBJ2-2 TRBV7-2 TRBD1
CASSIMRTTNEKLFF TRBJ1-4 TRBV19 .
CASSSLRGTGAYSIGNF TRBJ2-7 TRBV7-2 TRBD1
CASSSSEGTNQPQHF TRBJ1-5 TRBV28 .
CASSPLAGATYEQYF TRBJ2-7 TRBV27 TRBD2
CASRETGGLLVRYTF TRBJ1-2 TRBV28 TRBD1
CASSSRPYNEQFF TRBJ2-1 TRBV28 .
CASSLDRIPTDTQYF TRBJ2-3 TRBV5-6 .
CASSPFRSYGYTF TRBJ1-2 TRBV7-9 .
CASSLDGESNQPQHF TRBJ1-5 TRBV5-1 .
CASSPLGPQVTQYF TRBJ2-3 TRBV9 .
CASSPGGSGAYEQYF TRBJ2-7 TRBV4-3 TRBD2
CAWDRLNQPQHF TRBJ1-5 TRBV30 .
CASGLTGEQYF TRBJ2-7 TRBV12-5 .
CASSSGLTLAEQYF TRBJ2-7 TRBV27 TRBD2
CASSPRTGSNQPQHF TRBJ1-5 TRBV27 TRBD1
CASSYAAGGPDTQYF TRBJ2-3 TRBV6-5 TRBD2
CASSQVVPSGGKGSGANVLTF TRBJ2-6 TRBV4-1 TRBD2
CASSKSDRPYEQYF TRBJ2-7 TRBV7-9 .
CASSPRGQETQYF TRBJ2-5 TRBV11-3 TRBD1
CASSFGQASNQPQHF TRBJ1-5 TRBV2 .
CASFRSGRGRTGELFF TRBJ2-2 TRBV11-2 TRBD2
CASSEQGLGTDTQYF TRBJ2-3 TRBV2 TRBD2
CASRPGLAPLNYEQYF TRBJ2-7 TRBV5-1 TRBD2
CASSPDRVFGYTF TRBJ1-2 TRBV5-5 TRBD1
CASSIMAGESYEQYF TRBJ2-7 TRBV19 .
CASSPGTGGSYEQYF TRBJ2-7 TRBV18 TRBD1
CASSGDLRDTQYF TRBJ2-3 TRBV5-6 .
CASSTLSGRALETQYF TRBJ2-5 TRBV9 TRBD2
CASRVTSNYGYTF TRBJ1-2 TRBV6-1 .